This is a list of T cell receptor beta chains from one sample in a study of cytomegalovirus exposure and HLA in healthy donors. Clones were sequenced by immunoSEQ multiplex PCR, and TCRdb holds only the in-frame ones, with some missing. The sample includes over 85,000 clones, approximately 87% of them seen just once. Sequencing was performed on PBMCs. The source of these receptors is a woman in her twenties or thirties in good health and CMV-seropositive. The CDR3 runs from the conserved cysteine through the conserved F or W. A D gene is named only where the DNA matches it firmly. Rows give clone size only sometimes, using once, few, many, or a class for an expanded clone.

>TRBV30|TRBJ2-2|medium-sized|TRBD1
CASRGTVNTGELFF
TGTGCCTCTAGAGGGACAGTAAACACCGGGGAGCTGTTTTTT
>TRBV7-6|TRBJ2-1|-|-
CASSLYRRQLSYNEQFF
TGTGCCAGCAGCTTATATCGCCGACAGCTCTCCTACAATGAGCAGTTCTTC
>TRBV28|TRBJ2-7|-|TRBD2
CASSLGSGSEQQYF
TGTGCCAGCAGTTTAGGTAGCGGGAGTGAACAGCAGTACTTC
>TRBV28|TRBJ1-2|once|-
CASSFPLQGNYGYTF
TGTGCCAGCAGTTTCCCACTTCAGGGAAACTATGGCTACACCTTC
>TRBV5-1|TRBJ2-7|-|TRBD1
CASTETGVSYEQYF
TGCGCCAGCACGGAGACAGGGGTATCCTACGAGCAGTACTTC
>TRBV7-9|TRBJ2-1|-|-
CASRAAGRSYNEQFF
TGTGCCAGCAGAGCCGCGGGCAGATCCTACAATGAGCAGTTCTTC
>TRBV6-4|TRBJ1-1|-|-
CASSDSEERGDTEAFF
TGTGCCAGCAGTGACTCGGAGGAACGGGGAGACACTGAAGCTTTCTTT
>TRBV4-2|TRBJ1-5|-|TRBD1
CASSQADRASNQPQHF
TGTGCCAGCAGCCAAGCGGACAGGGCAAGCAATCAGCCCCAGCATTTT
>TRBV6-5|TRBJ1-6|-|TRBD1
CASRGTGSNSPLHF
TGTGCCAGCAGAGGGACAGGGTCTAATTCACCCCTCCACTTT
>TRBV9|TRBJ2-1|-|-
CASSEGGRRLYNEQFF
TGTGCCAGCAGCGAAGGTGGGAGGAGGCTTTACAATGAGCAGTTCTTC
>TRBV19|TRBJ2-1|-|TRBD2
CASSGGLAVNEQFF
TGTGCCAGTAGTGGGGGACTAGCTGTCAATGAGCAGTTCTTC
>TRBV28|TRBJ1-4|-|TRBD1
CASSSDRDGEKLFF
TGTGCCAGCAGCTCTGACAGGGATGGTGAAAAACTGTTTTTT
>TRBV7-3|TRBJ1-1|-|TRBD1
CASSKPQGARSRTEAFF
TGTGCCAGCAGCAAGCCTCAGGGGGCACGATCCCGGACTGAAGCTTTCTTT
>TRBV20-1|TRBJ1-1|once|-
CSASAGYAFF
TGCAGTGCTTCAGCAGGGTATGCTTTCTTT
>TRBV6-5|TRBJ2-3|-|-
CASSAGDTDTQYF
TGTGCCAGCAGTGCCGGGGACACAGATACGCAGTATTTT
>TRBV11-2|TRBJ2-2|few|-
CASDGTRRTGELFF
TGTGCCAGCGATGGGACTCGGCGGACCGGGGAGCTGTTTTTT
>TRBV6-6|TRBJ1-5|-|-
CASSYFSQLNQPQHF
TGTGCCAGCAGTTACTTCTCCCAACTCAATCAGCCCCAGCATTTT